This is a list of T cell receptor beta chains from one sample in a study of control samples from healthy donors and cancer patients. TCRdb's table, derived via immunoSEQ multiplex PCR, lists solely in-frame clones and lacks some. The sample lists 100,000 to 150,000 clones, about nine tenths seen once, with 7% to 10% in the top ten. The sample taken for sequencing was blood. Every receptor here comes from a middle-aged man in good health. Each CDR3 is given without its conserved first and last residue.

CDR3 protein: ASSFKGTSTDTQY
J gene: TRBJ2-3
V gene: TRBV11-2

CDR3 protein: ASSRGTTDNEQF
J gene: TRBJ2-1
V gene: TRBV3-1/TRBV3-2

CDR3 protein: AGLSTGSGNTIY
J gene: TRBJ1-3
V gene: TRBV19

CDR3 protein: ASSYRQGNQPQH
J gene: TRBJ1-5
V gene: TRBV6-5

CDR3 protein: AWSGEWVRNSPLH
J gene: TRBJ1-6
V gene: TRBV30

CDR3 protein: ASSLGRLNYGYT
J gene: TRBJ1-2
V gene: TRBV7-9

CDR3 protein: ASSYTGQGNQPQH
J gene: TRBJ1-5
V gene: TRBV6-2/TRBV6-3

CDR3 protein: ASSVEGGAFYEQY
J gene: TRBJ2-7
V gene: TRBV9

CDR3 protein: ASSYGGGATDTQY
J gene: TRBJ2-3
V gene: TRBV6-2/TRBV6-3

CDR3 protein: ASSFAGGQGYT
J gene: TRBJ1-2
V gene: TRBV27

CDR3 protein: ASSIVPGGVTDTQY
J gene: TRBJ2-3
V gene: TRBV19

CDR3 protein: ASSLGRTSGPSTHGEQY
J gene: TRBJ2-7
V gene: TRBV13

CDR3 protein: ASSSRGPTNEKLF
J gene: TRBJ1-4
V gene: TRBV7-6

CDR3 protein: ASSYKRTGEF
J gene: TRBJ2-1
V gene: TRBV12-3/TRBV12-4

CDR3 protein: ASSMGPDTQY
J gene: TRBJ2-3
V gene: TRBV11-3

CDR3 protein: ATSDRDRGPQETQY
J gene: TRBJ2-5
V gene: TRBV24-1

CDR3 protein: ASSFNTYYGYT
J gene: TRBJ1-2
V gene: TRBV7-9

CDR3 protein: ASSEQRYEQY
J gene: TRBJ2-7
V gene: TRBV6-1

CDR3 protein: ASSLEVAAYGYT
J gene: TRBJ1-2
V gene: TRBV7-9

CDR3 protein: ASSLRGSGPYEQY
J gene: TRBJ2-7
V gene: TRBV19

CDR3 protein: SVARLAGGIRGTQY
J gene: TRBJ2-3
V gene: TRBV29-1

CDR3 protein: ASSRITDTQY
J gene: TRBJ2-3
V gene: TRBV7-2

CDR3 protein: SVEVLWPYGYT
J gene: TRBJ1-2
V gene: TRBV29-1

CDR3 protein: ASSISSYNSPLH
J gene: TRBJ1-6
V gene: TRBV19

CDR3 protein: ASIKGRGPNQETQY
J gene: TRBJ2-5
V gene: TRBV11-2

CDR3 protein: ASSRPSGGYNEQF
J gene: TRBJ2-1
V gene: TRBV27

CDR3 protein: ATPRRTGSFRNTIY
J gene: TRBJ1-3
V gene: TRBV7-9

CDR3 protein: ASSGTGGPRTGELF
J gene: TRBJ2-2
V gene: TRBV11-3

CDR3 protein: ASSVALAAGNTIY
J gene: TRBJ1-3
V gene: TRBV10-1

CDR3 protein: ASSIVSSYEQY
J gene: TRBJ2-7
V gene: TRBV2

CDR3 protein: ASSIWVIQGNTEAF
J gene: TRBJ1-1
V gene: TRBV19

CDR3 protein: ASSGLSGGAGETQY
J gene: TRBJ2-5
V gene: TRBV7-7

CDR3 protein: ASSKEVGKALYEQY
J gene: TRBJ2-7
V gene: TRBV7-9